A single T cell receptor beta chain is shown here with its context. The data belong to a study of blood T cell repertoires in COVID-19. Study summary: Samples representing acute and convalescent COVID-19 were sourced from the United States, Italy and Spain.

This CDR3 is 15 amino acids long. The V and J ends lost 8 bases and 3 bases, in that order; junction bases with no gene match: 11. The repertoire was sequenced with immunoSEQ multiplex PCR; TCRdb's copy has only in-frame clones and lacks some. There are 140,000 to 150,000 clones in the sample; 80% to 90% occur only once, and around 8% lies in the top ten. Enrolled during active infection, Seattle patients were then followed longitudinally. This clonotype was obtained from a woman aged 55-70 years with COVID-19, enrolled during active disease. Sequencing input: peripheral blood. This chain joins TRBV23-1 and TRBJ1-1, with 8 bases that match TRBD1. Being an ORF, TRBV23-1 has a function that is uncertain. CDR3 bases: TGCGCCAGCGGGAAGGGACAGGTGACCTACACTGAAGCTTTCTTT. This translates into CASGKGQVTYTEAFF.